The present T cell receptor beta chain was sequenced within a study of shared clonotypes between healthy human individuals (dated by TCRdb to 2018 to 2020). Some background on the complete study: The cohort included a few men and a couple of women between 18 and 49 years of age. Blood TCR repertoires of several healthy adults were deeply sequenced to estimate repertoire size and the extent of clonotype sharing between individuals. For each donor, CD4 naive and CD4 memory were each run on three plates, CD8 naive on two plates, and CD8 memory on one plate. To increase sequencing depth and limit assay-specific biases, different laboratories used diverse techniques to prepare libraries and sequence TCR repertoires. Leukapheresis yielded between about 0.9 and 10 billion PBMCs per donor.

Using the deep immunoSEQ assay, multiplex PCR amplified TCR CDR3 regions from genomic DNA. For each cell subset, the extracted genomic DNA was distributed evenly across all wells of several immunoSEQ 96-well plates, and each plate served as one replicate. For sorted subsets, approximately 190 ng genomic DNA, equal to tens of thousands of T cell genomes, was loaded into each replicate PCR. Purified libraries were measured with a Qubit 3.0 fluorometer, size-checked on a Bioanalyzer 2100, and measured again with the KAPA Library Quantification kit. Every immunoSEQ 96-well plate was sequenced on a separate single-read 150-cycle Illumina NextSeq 550 flow cell. On the authors' methods: Because only junctional sequences without quality scores were contained in the immunoSEQ output, filtering matching that applied to full-length reads could not be performed. Sequences were annotated with PyIR, a Python wrapper for IgBLAST v1.9, using IMGT germline references to assign V/J genes and CDR3. Reads with weak V/J assignments (E-value above 1e-6), missing CDR3, stop codons, out-of-frame junctions, or ambiguous translated residues were removed. A V3J clonotype was defined by an identical inferred V gene, J gene, and CDR3 amino acid sequence. Percentage overlap between repertoires was computed as shared unique clonotypes divided by the size of the smaller repertoire. Three approaches were used to assess repertoire richness: RTK rarefaction, the Chao1 estimator, and Recon v2.1 estimates of unobserved clonotypes. Generation probabilities were computed with OLGA for all TCRbeta clonotypes obtained by the gDNA method from several donors. What TCRdb holds here is the immuneACCESS table cut down to in-frame rearrangements. Part of the clones is not present; checked against another copy, under half of the missing clones reflect an unresolved V gene, and the others are unexplained. That table furnishes V, J and clone size, whereas the DNA furnished D and trimming. The sample includes about 2,200,000 clones, with approximately 94% observed a single time. The top ten constitute roughly 1.7% of the sample.

The paper's findings and limits, for the study overall: The small number of donors limited the genetic and exposure-history diversity represented. Sharing across several donors was observed for around 5% of naive CD4, over 3% of naive CD8, about 2.3% of memory CD4, and over 0.3% of memory CD8 clonotypes. Pairwise subsampling led to the expectation that sequencing depth would affect the degree of clonotype sharing among donors. Compared with non-shared clonotypes, the clonotypes found in all four sorted-subset donors had higher generation probabilities. Estimated clonotype richness was generally larger for naive than for memory subsets. Sampling was limited to blood, and TCR repertoires in tissue likely differ from TCR repertoires in blood. Even with the large sequencing depth, rarefaction of the sorted-subset datasets indicated that sequencing was incomplete.

V is cut by 11 bases and J by 8 bases, and the space between the germline ends is 18 bases. Taken from cysteine to phenylalanine, the CDR3 has 13 residues. Only the CDR3 region is kept as DNA, spanning 39 bases read in frame from base 1. CDR1 MDHEN and CDR2 SYDVKM are derived from the germline V gene. With regard to this clone: Its antigen is still unknown. No qualities accompany the bases; no much larger clone lies one base away.

CD8 naive samples were CD45RO-negative cells positively selected for CCR7, giving a CD45RA+CCR7+ population that excluded TemRA cells. The donors were healthy, HIV-negative adults with no recently reported acute infections or vaccinations. Only Caucasian adults living in Nashville, Tennessee, USA were represented among the donors. Blood was collected by leukapheresis, and PBMCs were isolated by Ficoll-Histopaque density gradient centrifugation and then cryopreserved in liquid nitrogen vapor phase. Purity and quantity of every magnetically sorted T cell population were checked by analytical flow cytometry. Genomic DNA was isolated from every sorted fraction and measured by UV absorbance on a Nanodrop 2000c.

The chain is assembled from TRBV28 and TRBJ1-4, with the D gene uncertain. Sample: naive CD8+ T cells from PBMCs. In light of the paper, this sample's cell subset or site label describes: CD45RA+CCR7+. The source of this sequence is a man in his late teens or twenties in good health. Some clones in this sample may be carry-over from other donors' samples. The CDR3 protein is CAGSGPRHEKLFF. The DNA sequence is given as TGTGCCGGGAGCGGCCCCAGGCACGAAAAACTGTTTTTT.